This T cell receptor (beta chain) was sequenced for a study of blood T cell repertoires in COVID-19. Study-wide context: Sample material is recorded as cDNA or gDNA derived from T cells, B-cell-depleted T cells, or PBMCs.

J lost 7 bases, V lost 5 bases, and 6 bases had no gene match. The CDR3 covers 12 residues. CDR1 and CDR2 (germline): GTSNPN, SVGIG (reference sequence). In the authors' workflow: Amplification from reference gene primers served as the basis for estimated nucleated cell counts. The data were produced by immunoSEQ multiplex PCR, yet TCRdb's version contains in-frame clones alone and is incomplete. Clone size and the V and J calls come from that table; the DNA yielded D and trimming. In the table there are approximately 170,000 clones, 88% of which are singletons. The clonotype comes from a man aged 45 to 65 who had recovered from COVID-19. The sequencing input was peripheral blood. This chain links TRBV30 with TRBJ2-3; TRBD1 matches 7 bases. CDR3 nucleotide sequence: TGTGCCTGGGATCACAGGGGAAATACGCAGTATTTT. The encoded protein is CAWDHRGNTQYF.